The 13 T cell receptor beta chains given below trace back to one sample, sequenced in a study of CD8+ T cells in alopecia areata. Extracted RNA was reverse transcribed, and the resulting cDNA served as sequencing template. The table came from immunoSEQ multiplex PCR; TCRdb's copy has only in-frame clones and leaves some out. Of over 100,000 clones listed, around 53% are singletons. Treatment here: oral pan-JAK inhibitor, 5-10 mg twice daily. The sequences come from CD4+ T cells sorted from blood, collected at week 4, from a patient treated with tofacitinib. These TCRs come from a human donor with alopecia areata.

CDR3 amino acids: CSVANRGSYEQYF. CDR3 in DNA: TGCAGCGTGGCAAACAGGGGGTCCTACGAGCAGTACTTC. The gene calls are TRBV29-1 and TRBJ2-7, with TRBD1 identical over 8 bases. The CDR3 covers 13 residues. V was pared by 6 bases and J by 1 base, with 5 bases of the junction left unmatched. CDR1 SQVTM and CDR2 ANQGSEA come from the germline V gene.

V gene TRBV11-2 combines with J gene TRBJ2-5; weak D call: TRBD2 (5 bases). The germline CDR1 and CDR2 sequences are SGHAT and FQNNGV. This CDR3 comprises 15 residues. V was shortened by 1 base and J by 3 bases, with 12 bases between the two germline ends. The CDR3 DNA reads TGTGCCAGCAGCTTAGCTGCGACTATCGAAGAGACCCAGTACTTC. Translating gives CASSLAATIEETQYF.

The rearrangement uses TRBV29-1 and TRBJ1-1, with D hard to call. This CDR3 comprises 13 residues. With 5 bases removed from V and 5 bases from J, the gap between germline ends came to 15 bases. CDR1 is SQVTM, CDR2 ANQGSEA, per germline. The CDR3: CSVSRGGWTEAFF. The CDR3 region has the DNA TGCAGCGTTAGTCGGGGTGGGTGGACTGAAGCTTTCTTT.

The rearrangement joins TRBV6-1 to TRBJ1-6; D call uncertain. The V and J ends lost 1 base and 7 bases respectively, with 11 bases between them. The CDR3 totals 15 residues. Germline-derived CDR1 and CDR2 are MNHNS and SASEGT. Here the CDR3 DNA reads TGTGCCAGCAGTGAAGTGGGCGGCGGGAATTCACCCCTCCACTTT. Encoded protein: CASSEVGGGNSPLHF.

The chain joins TRBV7-8 to TRBJ2-2; 7 nucleotides match TRBD1. The CDR3 has 15 residues. J was trimmed by 6 bases and V by 1 base; bases with no gene match: 5. Germline V gene lookup returns CDR1 SGHVS and CDR2 FQNEAQ. In nucleotides, the CDR3 is TGTGCCAGCAGCTTAGTATACAGGGGCTCCGGGGAGCTGTTTTTT. Translating gives CASSLVYRGSGELFF.

This chain uses TRBV29-1 with TRBJ2-7; D might be TRBD2 (7 bases). The V gene lost 6 bases and the J gene lost 2 bases, with 14 bases spanning the gap. The CDR3 length is 13 residues. CDR1 and CDR2 from the germline V gene are SQVTM and ANQGSEA. CDR3 amino acids: CSVGGAHTYEQYF. The CDR3, as DNA: TGCAGCGTGGGGGGGGCCCACACCTACGAGCAGTACTTC.

This clone was seen a single time. The CDR3 protein is CASSQLIGETQYF. The CDR3 DNA is TGTGCCAGCAGCCAATTGATCGGTGAGACCCAGTACTTC. The rearrangement links TRBV16 to TRBJ2-5; D call uncertain. V lost 1 base and J 5 bases, leaving 8 bases between the germline ends. In germline, CDR1 is KGHSY, CDR2 FQNENV. CDR3 length equals 13 residues.

This clone was counted a few times. This chain links TRBV11-1 with TRBJ1-5, with D unresolved. CDR3 length: 13 residues. Trimming cost V 2 bases and J 4 bases, with 6 bases left between them. From germline, CDR1 is SGHAT and CDR2 FQDESV (reference sequence). Here the CDR3 DNA reads TGTGCCAGCAGCTTAAAGGGAAATCAGCCCCAGCATTTT. Its protein is CASSLKGNQPQHF.

The CDR3 spells CASSELTGDLNYGYTF. CDR3 coding DNA: TGTGCCAGCAGTGAATTGACAGGGGATCTTAACTATGGCTACACCTTC. V is TRBV25-1 and J is TRBJ1-2, with 8 bases aligning to TRBD1. Germline V gene lookup returns CDR1 MGHDK and CDR2 SYGVNS. V was clipped by 1 base and J by 1 base; unmatched bases: 5. The CDR3 consists of 16 residues.

The gene calls are TRBV5-1 and TRBJ1-1; 8 nucleotides line up with TRBD1. The length of the CDR3 is 16 residues. V lost 4 bases, J lost 5 bases, and 13 bases stayed unmatched. CDR1 and CDR2 from the germline V gene are SGHRS and YFSETQ. This CDR3 reads CASSPGRTGLGTEAFF. DNA for the CDR3: TGCGCCAGCAGCCCTGGACGGACAGGGCTGGGAACTGAAGCTTTCTTT.

Worth noting for this clone: This sample includes further DNA sequences coding for the same CDR3. The chain links TRBV25-1 to TRBJ2-7; 11 nucleotides match TRBD1. Germline-derived CDR1 and CDR2 are MGHDK and SYGVNS. Trimming removed 7 bases from V and 3 bases from J; junction bases left unmatched: 5. The CDR3 extends over 14 amino acids. In DNA, the CDR3 is TGTGCCAGCACCAAGGGGACAGGGGGCTACGAGCAGTACTTC. This gives the protein CASTKGTGGYEQYF.

The gene calls are TRBV15 and TRBJ1-5; D is unresolved. Per germline, CDR1 LNHNV and CDR2 YYDKDF (reference sequence). V lost 10 bases and J lost 0, with 13 bases in between. The CDR3 totals 14 residues. CDR3 sequence: CASRTGNSNQPQHF. DNA for the CDR3: TGTGCCAGCAGGACGGGAAATAGCAATCAGCCCCAGCATTTT.

This rearrangement joins TRBV7-9 to TRBJ1-1; D gene ambiguous. Germline loops: CDR1 SEHNR, CDR2 FQNEAQ (reference sequence). Trimming shortened V by 8 bases and J by 4 bases, and 11 bases separated the two germline ends. The CDR3 has 12 residues. The CDR3 loop reads CASFNAGTEAFF. The CDR3 DNA reads as TGTGCCAGCTTCAACGCCGGCACTGAAGCTTTCTTT.